One T cell receptor (beta chain) is described in this entry. Its cognate antigen is unknown. The data were obtained in a study of blood T cells in healthy people across ages. Study observations and caveats: The unknown donor CMV status may have confounded expanded clonotype changes. Unsorted PBMCs prevented conclusive naive versus antigen-experienced comparison.

Combining a sample-barcoded 5' primer with a J-beta primer mix, a second PCR ran for about 7 to 11 cycles. TCRdb used MiXCR to reprocess the 5' RACE reads, holding one entry per CDR3 protein. Seen here are about 670,000 distinct CDR3 sequences, roughly half observed once, and the top ten hold roughly 13%. Donor samples were obtained from healthy Caucasian individuals from Russia, aged about 6 to 95. Samples had at least 7 million PBMCs isolated from them. Sequencing was performed on blood. This receptor was taken from a woman of 80 years or more in good health.

The CDR3 nucleotides read TGTGCCAGCAGTTACTCGTTCATAATGGAGACCCAGTACTTC. Translated, it gives CASSYSFIMETQYF. The chain has TRBV6-5 and TRBJ2-5; D is uncertain. The CDR3 covers 14 residues. Trimming stripped 0 bases from V and 5 bases from J, with 10 bases between. Germline CDR1 is MNHEY and CDR2 is SVGAGI.